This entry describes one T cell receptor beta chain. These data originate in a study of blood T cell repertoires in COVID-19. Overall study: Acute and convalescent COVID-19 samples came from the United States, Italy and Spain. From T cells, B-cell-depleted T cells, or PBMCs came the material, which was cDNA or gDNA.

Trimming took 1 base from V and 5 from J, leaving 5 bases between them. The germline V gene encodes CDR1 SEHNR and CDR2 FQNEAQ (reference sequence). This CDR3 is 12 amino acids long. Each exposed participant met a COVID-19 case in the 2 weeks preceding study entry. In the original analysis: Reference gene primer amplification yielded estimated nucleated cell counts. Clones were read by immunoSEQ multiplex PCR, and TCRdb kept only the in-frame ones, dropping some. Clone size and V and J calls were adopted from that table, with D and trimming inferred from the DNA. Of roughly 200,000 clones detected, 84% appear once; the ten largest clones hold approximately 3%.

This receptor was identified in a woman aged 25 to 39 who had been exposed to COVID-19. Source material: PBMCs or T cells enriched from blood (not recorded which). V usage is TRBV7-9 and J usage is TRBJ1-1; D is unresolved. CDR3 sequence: CASSLVQTEAFF. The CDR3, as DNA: TGTGCCAGCAGCTTAGTTCAGACTGAAGCTTTCTTT. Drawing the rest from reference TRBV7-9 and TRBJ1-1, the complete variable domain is DTGVSQNPRHKITKRGQNVTFRCDPISEHNRLYWYRQTLGQGPEFLTYFQNEAQLEKSRLLSDRFSAERPKGSFSTLEIQRTEQGDSAMYLCASSLVQTEAFFGQGTRLTVV.